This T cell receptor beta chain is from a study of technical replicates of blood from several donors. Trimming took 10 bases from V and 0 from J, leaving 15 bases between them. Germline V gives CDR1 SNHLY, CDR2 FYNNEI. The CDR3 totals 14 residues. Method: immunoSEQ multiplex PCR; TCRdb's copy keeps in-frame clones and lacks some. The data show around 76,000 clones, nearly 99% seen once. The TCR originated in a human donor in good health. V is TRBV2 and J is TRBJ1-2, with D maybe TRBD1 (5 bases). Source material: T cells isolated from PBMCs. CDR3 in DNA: TGTGCCAAACAGAACAGGATTTCTAACTATGGCTACACCTTC. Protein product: CAKQNRISNYGYTF. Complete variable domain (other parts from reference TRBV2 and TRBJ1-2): EPEVTQTPSHQVTQMGQEVILRCVPISNHLYFYWYRQILGQKVEFLVSFYNNEISEKSEIFDDQFSVERPDGSNFTLKIRSTKLEDSAMYFCAKQNRISNYGYTFGSGTRLTVV.